Presented here are 6 T cell receptor beta chains from one specimen sequenced in a study of identical twins. One entry per CDR3 protein, called by TCRdb with MiXCR from the 5' RACE reads. This sample has some 240,000 distinct CDR3 sequences; 10% occur once, and the top ten carry 9% to 10%. Sequencing input: memory T cells sorted from blood. All receptors come from a man in his fifties or sixties in good health.

The CDR3 bases are TGTGCCAGCACCGACCTGGGCGAACGGGGAGAGACCCAGTACTTC. Residues: CASTDLGERGETQYF. J is TRBJ2-5 and V is TRBV6-2 or TRBV6-3; D is perhaps TRBD2 (5 bases). Germline assignment: CDR1 MNHEY and CDR2 SVGEGT. This CDR3 is 15 amino acids long. V shed 7 bases and J shed 4 bases, with 19 bases lying between them.

This chain joins TRBV7-9 and TRBJ2-6; D is perhaps TRBD1 (6 bases). CDR3 length: 14 amino acids. The V gene's germline CDR1 is SEHNR and CDR2 FQNEAQ (reference sequence). Trimming left V 5 bases short and J 4 bases short, with 9 bases between. The CDR3 is CASSAGVGANVLTF. The CDR3 bases are TGTGCCAGCAGCGCAGGGGTCGGGGCCAACGTCCTGACTTTC.

This clonotype was seen repeatedly, ten times or more. The rearrangement uses TRBV4-1 and TRBJ2-7; D possibly corresponds to TRBD2 (5 bases). V lost 1 base and J 4 bases, leaving 11 bases between the germline ends. The CDR3 loop spans 14 amino acids. Germline V gives CDR1 MGHRA, CDR2 YSYEKL. DNA of the CDR3: TGCGCCAGCAGCCAAGCTCCGGGGTTGTACGAGCAGTACTTC. It encodes CASSQAPGLYEQYF.

The genes are TRBV29-1 and TRBJ2-2; 8 bases are a match to TRBD2. This CDR3 is 13 amino acids long. CDR1 and CDR2 (germline): SQVTM, ANQGSEA. J lost 6 bases, V lost 6 bases, and 6 bases had no gene match. The CDR3 region is CSVPGLVAGELFF. CDR3 nucleotides: TGCAGCGTCCCGGGACTAGTTGCCGGGGAGCTGTTTTTT.

This clonotype occurred many times. The chain joins TRBV12-3 or TRBV12-4 to TRBJ2-3; either TRBD1 or TRBD2 may fit D (5 bases each). The CDR3 runs 15 residues. V was shortened by 5 bases and J by 2 bases, with 14 bases between the two germline ends. The CDR3 protein is CASSLGWGTTDTQYF. The CDR3 region has the DNA TGTGCCAGCAGTCTTGGGTGGGGGACCACAGATACGCAGTATTTT.

This clonotype was detected only a few times. The gene calls are TRBV6-2 or TRBV6-3 and TRBJ2-7; TRBD2 matches 8 bases. V trimming: 6 bases; J trimming: 2 bases; junction bases outside the gene matches: 9. This CDR3 contains 15 residues. Germline V gene data show CDR1 as MNHEY and CDR2 as SVGEGT. The CDR3 coding sequence is TGTGCCAGCAGCCCCCTCGGGGGGGAGACCTACGAGCAGTACTTC. Encoded protein: CASSPLGGETYEQYF.